One sample yielded the 22 T cell receptor beta chains listed below, sequenced in a study of T cell responses to AZD1222 COVID-19 vaccine. Clones were read by immunoSEQ multiplex PCR, and TCRdb kept only the in-frame ones, dropping some. The sample lists 100,000 to 150,000 clones; just under 95% were seen once. Sequenced material: peripheral blood, taken on day 0 of AZD1222 vaccination. The receptors derive from an adult in good health.

The chain is built from TRBV11-2 and TRBJ2-7; tentatively, D is TRBD1 or TRBD2 (5 bases each). The CDR3 sequence is 13 residues long. Germline CDR1 and CDR2: SGHAT and FQNNGV. V was shortened by 8 bases and J by 2 bases, with 13 bases between the two germline ends. The CDR3 spells CASDGAETYEQYF. The CDR3 region has the DNA TGTGCCAGCGACGGGGCGGAAACCTACGAGCAGTACTTC.

The chain uses TRBV7-8 and TRBJ2-1; possibly TRBD1 for D (5 bases). The V gene's germline CDR1 is SGHVS and CDR2 FQNEAQ. CDR3 length: 13 residues. Trimming took 3 bases from V and 8 from J, leaving 11 bases between them. The CDR3 here is CASSFRVSYEQFF. In nucleotides, the CDR3 is TGTGCCAGCAGCTTCAGGGTTTCATATGAGCAGTTCTTC.

The chain uses TRBV25-1 and TRBJ2-7; D remains unclear. Germline V CDR1 and CDR2: MGHDK, SYGVNS. V gave up 2 bases and J gave up 3 bases, with 8 bases separating them. The CDR3 is 13 amino acids. The CDR3 DNA sequence: TGTGCCAGCAGTGAAGTTCCGGACTACGAGCAGTACTTC. It codes for CASSEVPDYEQYF.

The J gene is TRBJ2-5, the V gene TRBV7-2; 7 bases are a match to TRBD2. CDR1 SGHTA and CDR2 FQGNSA come from the germline V gene. After removal of 2 bases from V and 5 bases from J, the junction contained 2 bases not matched to a gene. The CDR3 runs 13 residues. Written as DNA, the CDR3 is TGTGCCAGCAGCTTATGGGAGGGGGAGACCCAGTACTTC. This gives the protein CASSLWEGETQYF.

The chain joins TRBV7-8 to TRBJ2-7, with 8 bases identical to TRBD1. This CDR3 contains 15 residues. Per germline, CDR1 SGHVS and CDR2 FQNEAQ. Trimming took 4 bases from V and 4 from J; bases not matched to a gene: 9. CDR3 sequence: CASSSGRQGKYEQYF. The DNA of the CDR3 is TGTGCCAGCAGCTCGGGCCGACAGGGGAAATACGAGCAGTACTTC. The complete variable domain, with remaining parts taken from reference TRBV7-8 and TRBJ2-7, reads GAGVSQSPRYKVAKRGQDVALRCDPISGHVSLFWYQQALGQGPEFLTYFQNEAQLDKSGLPSDRFFAERPEGSVSTLKIQRTQQEDSAVYLCASSSGRQGKYEQYFGPGTRLTVT.

The rearrangement joins TRBV6-5 to TRBJ2-7; unclear D gene. Germline values: CDR1 MNHEY, CDR2 SVGAGI. The CDR3 runs 16 residues. V was clipped by 4 bases and J by 3 bases, with 19 bases between them. CDR3 bases: TGTGCCAGCAGTTTACGTAGCCCCTTACTTGACTACGAGCAGTACTTC. It encodes CASSLRSPLLDYEQYF.

V usage is TRBV6-6 and J usage is TRBJ2-3; the D is unclear. Germline CDR1 reads MNHNY; CDR2 reads SVGAGI (reference sequence). The CDR3 has 12 residues. Deletions cut 3 bases from V and 4 bases from J, with 5 bases between. CDR3 nucleotides: TGTGCCAGCAGTTATGGCCCAGATACGCAGTATTTT. It yields the protein CASSYGPDTQYF.

CDR3 residues: CASSQTLHPRFF. CDR3 DNA: TGTGCCAGCAGCCAGACCCTACACCCCCGGTTCTTC. The rearrangement uses TRBV7-8 and TRBJ2-1; D is unclear. Between the trimmed V and J ends, which lost 5 bases and 15 bases, there was a span of 17 bases. The CDR3 is made up of 12 amino acids. Germline CDR1 reads SGHVS; CDR2 reads FQNEAQ.

The rearrangement joins TRBV9 to TRBJ1-1, with no clear D. Trimming took off 4 bases at V and 3 bases at J, with 13 bases between the two ends. This CDR3 region has 14 residues. Germline assignment: CDR1 SGDLS and CDR2 YYNGEE. The CDR3 spells CASSREGAHTEAFF. The CDR3 DNA follows: TGTGCCAGCAGCCGCGAGGGCGCGCACACTGAAGCTTTCTTT.

This chain uses TRBV11-3 with TRBJ1-1; TRBD1 matches 8 bases. CDR3 size: 12 residues. V gave up 4 bases and J gave up 8 bases; unmatched junction bases: 3. Germline CDR1 and CDR2: SGHNT and YENEEA. This CDR3 is CASSSRQGEAFF. Written as DNA, the CDR3 is TGTGCCAGCAGCTCCCGACAGGGGGAAGCTTTCTTT.

V gene TRBV25-1 combines with J gene TRBJ2-2; 7 nucleotides agree with TRBD1. The CDR3 has 16 amino acids. V lost 3 bases to trimming and J lost 4 bases; unmatched junction nucleotides: 8. From germline, CDR1 is MGHDK and CDR2 SYGVNS. DNA of the CDR3: TGTGCCAGCAGTGAGCACCCTCGACAGGGCACCGGGGAGCTGTTTTTT. Its protein is CASSEHPRQGTGELFF. Based on the CDR3 plus reference TRBV25-1 and TRBJ2-2, the full variable domain is EADIYQTPRYLVIGTGKKITLECSQTMGHDKMYWYQQDPGMELHLIHYSYGVNSTEKGDLSSESTVSRIRTEHFPLTLESARPSHTSQYLCASSEHPRQGTGELFFGEGSRLTVL.

V usage is TRBV3-1 (or the pseudogene TRBV3-2) and J usage is TRBJ2-1, with 9 bases aligning to TRBD2. CDR1 is LGHDT, CDR2 YNNKEL, per germline (reference sequence). The V segment lost 2 bases and the J segment 2 bases; nucleotides outside the gene matches: 4. The CDR3 has 16 amino acids. The CDR3 is CASSQRASGTYNEQFF. The CDR3 bases are TGTGCCAGCAGCCAAAGGGCTAGCGGGACCTACAATGAGCAGTTCTTC.

V usage is TRBV2 and J usage is TRBJ1-5; D is uncertain. V was shortened by 6 bases and J by 5 bases, with 20 bases between the two germline ends. Germline CDR1 and CDR2: SNHLY and FYNNEI. The CDR3 has 16 residues. CDR3 protein: CASSPTPWVVDQPQHF. DNA for the CDR3: TGTGCCAGCAGCCCTACACCCTGGGTAGTGGATCAGCCCCAGCATTTT.

This clone was seen a single time. The chain employs TRBV5-1 and TRBJ1-1; D uncertain. V lost 3 bases and J lost 1, with 10 bases in between. Per the germline V gene, CDR1 is SGHRS and CDR2 is YFSETQ. The CDR3 runs to 14 residues. The CDR3 reads CASSSAGPNTEAFF. CDR3 nucleotides: TGCGCCAGCAGCTCCGCGGGCCCGAACACTGAAGCTTTCTTT.

The chain employs TRBV4-2 and TRBJ2-2, with 8 bases aligning to TRBD2. CDR1 is LGHNA and CDR2 is YNFKEQ in the germline V gene. The V gene end was trimmed by 0 bases and the J gene end by 1 base; junction bases not matched to a gene: 4. The CDR3 runs to 17 residues. This CDR3 reads CASSQDARGGNTGELFF. The DNA of the CDR3 is TGTGCCAGCAGCCAAGACGCACGGGGGGGGAACACCGGGGAGCTGTTTTTT.

The J gene is TRBJ2-7, the V gene TRBV3-1 (or the pseudogene TRBV3-2); D may correspond to TRBD1 or TRBD2 (6 bases each). The V gene lost 2 bases and the J gene lost 0 bases, with 11 bases spanning the gap. Germline CDR1 is LGHDT and CDR2 is YNNKEL (reference sequence). The CDR3 runs 15 residues. The CDR3 loop is CASSQPRGLSYEQYF. The CDR3 nucleotides are TGTGCCAGCAGCCAACCCCGGGGGCTCTCCTACGAGCAGTACTTC.

This rearrangement joins TRBV6-5 to TRBJ1-5, with a weak D call TRBD1 (5 bases). The germline V and J ends were trimmed by 11 bases and 3 bases, with 11 bases remaining between them. Per the germline V gene, CDR1 is MNHEY and CDR2 is SVGAGI. The CDR3 is made up of 12 amino acids. This CDR3 reads CAGRGANQPQHF. DNA of the CDR3: TGTGCCGGCCGCGGGGCCAATCAGCCCCAGCATTTT.

The CDR3 region has the DNA TGTGCCAGCAGCCATGGCCTAGCGGCTTACAATGAGCAGTTCTTC. It specifies CASSHGLAAYNEQFF. V usage is TRBV14 and J usage is TRBJ2-1; 7 bases are shared with TRBD2. Trimming at V came to 3 bases and at J to 4 bases, leaving 6 bases not matched to a gene. Germline assignment: CDR1 SGHDN and CDR2 FVKESK. This CDR3 region has 15 residues.

The chain uses TRBV4-3 and TRBJ2-7; the D is unclear. The V end lost 0 bases, the J end lost 2 bases, and 8 bases lay between the germline ends. Germline CDR1 and CDR2: LGHNA and YSLEER. CDR3 length equals 14 residues. In nucleotides, the CDR3 is TGCGCCAGCAGCCAAGATACGGGTACCTACGAGCAGTACTTC. It codes for CASSQDTGTYEQYF.

On this clone itself: Distinct nucleotide sequences in the sample also encode this CDR3. This sequence joins TRBV5-1 and TRBJ2-1, with D perhaps assigned TRBD1 or TRBD2 (5 bases each). The CDR3 totals 13 residues. V gave up 4 bases and J gave up 9 bases, with 14 bases separating them. The germline V gene has CDR1 SGHRS and CDR2 YFSETQ. The CDR3 nucleotides read TGCGCCAGCAGCCTTGGCGCAGGGACTGAGCAGTTCTTC. It encodes CASSLGAGTEQFF.

The table lists this clone with a count of one. V gene TRBV10-1 combines with J gene TRBJ2-3; D may be TRBD1 or TRBD2 (5 bases each). This CDR3 is 14 amino acids long. Deletions cut 2 bases from V and 4 bases from J, with 10 bases between. Germline values: CDR1 WNHNN, CDR2 SYGVQD (reference sequence). CDR3 loop: CASSEGGDPDTQYF. The CDR3 nucleotides read TGCGCCAGCAGTGAGGGGGGAGATCCAGATACGCAGTATTTT.

The rearrangement links TRBV9 to TRBJ2-1; 14 bases agree with TRBD2. The J segment lost 7 bases and the V segment lost 1 base, leaving 4 bases of the junction unmatched. This CDR3 has 16 amino acids. CDR1 SGDLS and CDR2 YYNGEE come from the germline V gene. In DNA form, the CDR3 reads TGTGCCAGCAGCGTATTAGGGACTAGCGGGAGTAATGAGCAGTTCTTC. Its protein is CASSVLGTSGSNEQFF.